This T cell receptor beta chain was found in a study of blood T cell repertoires in COVID-19 (dated by TCRdb to the early 2020s). In terms of the full investigation: Samples covering the acute and convalescent phases of COVID-19 were provided by collaborators in the United States, Italy and Spain. The material from the prospective study consisted of cDNA or gDNA derived from T cells, B-cell-depleted T cells, or PBMCs. Subjects who had been exposed to COVID-19, were actively infected with it, or had recovered from it provided the deeply sampled blood TCRbeta repertoires that made up the dataset. The repertoires were released in a freely available public database meant as a resource for research on the immune response to SARS-CoV-2. The samples were drawn from the first 160 participants of the ongoing ImmuneRACE study and from some 1,300 subjects provided by 6 global collaborators. Nearly every sample came with metadata listing a de-identified subject ID, COVID-19 status, age in years and sex. Where HLA class I and class II types were available, the types were taken from metadata supplied by the sample provider, not from assay-based typing.

Concerning this clone itself: Its antigen remains undetermined. No base qualities exist here, and no much larger clone lies one base off it.

Between the V and J ends, shortened by 4 bases and 8 bases respectively, the junction contains 20 bases. The CDR3 contains 15 residues, cysteine and phenylalanine counted. The read is trimmed to its CDR3 DNA, 45 bases read in frame from base 1. In the germline V gene (reference sequence), CDR1 corresponds to SGHAT and CDR2 to FQDESV. Each collaborating institution followed its own protocols to collect whole blood in K2EDTA tubes. Collaborator samples were shipped for TCRbeta analysis as frozen whole blood, isolated PBMCs, or DNA extracted from either sample type. TCRbeta CDR3 regions were amplified from genomic DNA by means of the immunoSEQ Assay, a bias-controlled multiplex PCR. The source study handled its data this way. The number of nucleated cells in each sample was estimated by amplification of reference gene primers within the assay. To quantify the absolute abundance of each unique TCRbeta CDR3 rearrangement, sequence reads were collapsed and filtered. Productive Simpson clonality was computed per sample as the square root of Simpson's diversity index over productive rearrangements. TCRdb mirrors the immuneACCESS table, restricted to in-frame sequences. Some clones are absent from its copies; in checked studies, under half trace to an unresolved V gene, and the reason for the others is unknown. That table furnishes V, J and clone size, whereas the DNA furnished D and trimming. The sample profile shows about 28,000 clones; approximately 83% of them were found once. Roughly 24% of the sample is taken by the ten largest.

Study-wide findings and limitations: The amount of clinical and demographic metadata varied by source and participant and was provided uncurated.

The sample was peripheral blood. The origin of this receptor is a human donor in a cohort sampled during active COVID-19. The rearranged chain carries TRBV11-1 and TRBJ1-2; TRBD1 is possibly the D segment (6 matching bases). The DNA sequence follows: TGTGCCAGCAGCTCCACCACGCACAAGGGGGACGGCTACACCTTC. Translated, it gives CASSSTTHKGDGYTF.